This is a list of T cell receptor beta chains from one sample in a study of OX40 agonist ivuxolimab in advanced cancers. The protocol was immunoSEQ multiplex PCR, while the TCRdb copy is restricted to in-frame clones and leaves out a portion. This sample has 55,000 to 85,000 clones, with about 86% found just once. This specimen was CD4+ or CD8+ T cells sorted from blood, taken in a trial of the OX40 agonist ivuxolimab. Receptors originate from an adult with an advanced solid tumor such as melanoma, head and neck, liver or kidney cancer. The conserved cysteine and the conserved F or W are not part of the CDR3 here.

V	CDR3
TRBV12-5	ASGRDSDNSPLH
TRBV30	AWRVWDTEAF
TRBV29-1	SVGGQGLADTQY
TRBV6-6	ASSYQNSGANVLT
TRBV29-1	SVGYGDTEAF
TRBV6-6	ASSLPTSNEQF
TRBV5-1	ASSLGRGGQETQY
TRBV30	AWSYLNRDLYNEQF
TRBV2	ASSDRSAQF
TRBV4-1	ASSQLYTGELF
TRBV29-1	SAKDGATTGLAF
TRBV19	ASSSPPGGGGSWNSPLH
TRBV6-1	ASSPSYQPQH
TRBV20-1	SANNLYGYT
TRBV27	ASSFRGFAGGTRSSYNEQF
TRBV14	ASSQDLEREQY
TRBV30	AWSVRQPYEQY
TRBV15	ATSTPGVPYNEQF
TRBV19	ASSPGSETQY
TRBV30	AWSVRGAGETQY
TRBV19	ASSTPVGRFSGANVLT
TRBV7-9	ASSLERTGELF
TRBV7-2	ASSSVGLEGSYEQY
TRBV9	ASSEGDRIQTGELF
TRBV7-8	ASSRRGYGNTIY
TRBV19	ASSIDKQETQY
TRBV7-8	ASTPRGASLDEQY
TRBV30	AWRDRLENQPQH
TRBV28	ASSRGAYGYT
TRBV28	ASSSPGETGELF
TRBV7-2	ASSLELGTATTNEKLF
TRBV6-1	ASNPGQGFQPQH
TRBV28	ASSIPGANYGYT
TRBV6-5	ASTLTSGSLEQY
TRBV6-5	ASRPSQGGYGYT
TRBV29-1	SVEVAGTGSETQY
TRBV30	AWSVSSYEQY
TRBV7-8	AAARGPNYGYT